This T cell receptor beta chain was sequenced for a study of graft-versus-host responses after intestinal transplantation. Regarding the study as a whole: Some GvH clones were seen earlier in gut or blood, suggesting intestinal origin.

In the case of this clone: The antigen is undetermined.

CDR3 length: 15 residues. V lost 5 bases and J 0 bases, leaving 12 bases between the germline ends. Germline lookup yields CDR1 MNHEY and CDR2 SMNVEV (reference sequence). Method: immunoSEQ multiplex PCR; TCRdb's copy keeps in-frame clones and lacks some. Seen here are some 92,000 clones, roughly 92% observed once, and the top ten hold about 0.29%. This receptor was taken from a human donor who received an intestinal transplant. The source material was unstimulated CD4+ T cells sorted from spleen or lymph node cells, sampled before intestinal transplant. V gene TRBV27 combines with J gene TRBJ2-3; D not certain. The DNA for the CDR3 is TGTGCCAGCAGTGGCCCCAGATCTAGCACAGATACGCAGTATTTT. Its translation is CASSGPRSSTDTQYF.